Listed below are T cell receptor beta chains from one sample, sequenced in a study of blood T cells in healthy people across ages. TCRdb reanalysed the 5' RACE reads using MiXCR and keeps one entry per CDR3 protein. The sample shows roughly 1,800,000 distinct CDR3 sequences, 40% to 55% of them seen only once. Specimen: blood. The receptor source for this set is a woman in her forties in good health. CDR3s include the opening cysteine and the closing phenylalanine or tryptophan. A D gene is named only where the DNA matches it firmly. Clone size, where shown, is once, few, many, or a class for clones that have expanded.

cdr3_nt,cdr3_aa,d_call,j_call,clone_size,v_call
TGCAGTGCTAGAGGGGGGCGGGGGAACACCGGGGAGCTGTTTTTT,CSARGGRGNTGELFF,.,TRBJ2-2,.,TRBV20-1
TGTGCCAGCAGGCCCGGGACTAGCGGGGCCCCCTACAATGAGCAGTTCTTC,CASRPGTSGAPYNEQFF,TRBD2,TRBJ2-1,.,TRBV28
TGTGCCAGCAGACCACCTGGAGGGGCCTCCTACGAGCAGTACTTC,CASRPPGGASYEQYF,.,TRBJ2-7,.,TRBV28
TGTGCCAGCAGCGTAGGGCCAACCGGGGAGCTGTTTTTT,CASSVGPTGELFF,.,TRBJ2-2,few,TRBV7-2
TGTGCCAGCCGACGGCGCGGCACAGACACGCAGTATTTT,CASRRRGTDTQYF,.,TRBJ2-3,.,TRBV12-3/TRBV12-4
TGTGCCAGCAGCCAGGGGTTCGGGCAGTACTTC,CASSQGFGQYF,.,TRBJ2-7,.,TRBV9
TGTGCCAGCCAACTCGTCTCGCAGGCACCCTACGAGCAGTACTTC,CASQLVSQAPYEQYF,.,TRBJ2-7,few,TRBV6-2/TRBV6-3
TGTGCCAGCTCACCATCGGGGAGCGTATCCTACGAGCAGTACTTC,CASSPSGSVSYEQYF,.,TRBJ2-7,.,TRBV18
TGTGCCAGCAGCGTAGTGCCCACAGATACGCAGTATTTT,CASSVVPTDTQYF,.,TRBJ2-3,.,TRBV9
TGTGCCAGCAGCTCACAGGGTCTGTCCTACGAGCAGTACTTC,CASSSQGLSYEQYF,.,TRBJ2-7,few,TRBV7-2
TGTGCCACCAGCAGAGAGACTAGCGGCCGATTTTATATGCAAGAGACCCAGTACTTC,CATSRETSGRFYMQETQYF,TRBD2,TRBJ2-5,.,TRBV15
TGTGCCTCGGACAGGGACGGGAAAGAGACCCAGTACTTC,CASDRDGKETQYF,TRBD1,TRBJ2-5,.,TRBV10-3
TGCAGTGCTAGGGGGAGTAAGGGGACAGCGAACGAAGAGACCCAGTACTTC,CSARGSKGTANEETQYF,TRBD1,TRBJ2-5,.,TRBV20-1
TGTGCCAGCAGCCGTCGTGAGGGACTGCAAGAGACCCAGTACTTC,CASSRREGLQETQYF,.,TRBJ2-5,few,TRBV7-8
TGTGCCAGCAGTCCACGTGCCGGGACAGGGGATAGAGATACGCAGTATTTT,CASSPRAGTGDRDTQYF,TRBD1,TRBJ2-3,.,TRBV7-8
TGTGCCAGCAGCCCCACCCCCGGGACAGGGTACACAGATACGCAGTATTTT,CASSPTPGTGYTDTQYF,TRBD1,TRBJ2-3,.,TRBV9
TGTGCCAGCAGCGTAGAGCAGGGTCTTGGCTACACCTTC,CASSVEQGLGYTF,.,TRBJ1-2,.,TRBV7-2
TGTGCCAGCAGCCAAGATCCCCGGGACAGACTAGCCAAAAACATTCAGTACTTC,CASSQDPRDRLAKNIQYF,TRBD1,TRBJ2-4,.,TRBV4-2